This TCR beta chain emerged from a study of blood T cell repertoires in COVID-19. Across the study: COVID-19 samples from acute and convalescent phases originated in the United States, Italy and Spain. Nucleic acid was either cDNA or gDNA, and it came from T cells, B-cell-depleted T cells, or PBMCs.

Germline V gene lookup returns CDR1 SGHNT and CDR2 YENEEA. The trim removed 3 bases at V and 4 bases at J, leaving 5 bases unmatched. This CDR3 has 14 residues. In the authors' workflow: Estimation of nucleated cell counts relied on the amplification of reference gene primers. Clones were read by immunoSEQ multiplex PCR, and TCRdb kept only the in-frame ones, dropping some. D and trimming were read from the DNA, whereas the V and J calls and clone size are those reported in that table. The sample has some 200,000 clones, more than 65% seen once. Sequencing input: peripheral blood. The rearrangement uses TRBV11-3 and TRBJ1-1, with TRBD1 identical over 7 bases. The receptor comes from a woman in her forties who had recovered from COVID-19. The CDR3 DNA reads TGTGCCAGCAGCTTCACAGGGGATGTCACTGAAGCTTTCTTT. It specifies CASSFTGDVTEAFF.